The clone carrying this TCR beta chain showed up just once. Profiling relied on immunoSEQ multiplex PCR, and the TCRdb table lists in-frame clones only, not all of them. The sample lists 90,000 to 120,000 clones, around 90% occurring once. The sample comes from a study of T cell responses to AZD1222 COVID-19 vaccine. This CDR3 is built from 13 residues. V was trimmed by 4 bases and J by 5 bases, leaving 11 bases between them. Germline V CDR1 and CDR2: LNHDA, SQIVND (reference sequence). The sequences come from peripheral blood, collected on day 0 of AZD1222 vaccination. This chain connects TRBV19 to TRBJ1-1, with a weak D call TRBD1 (5 bases). This clonotype was sampled from an adult in good health. CDR3 DNA sequence: TGTGCCAGTAGTAGAGACAGAGAAACTGAAGCTTTCTTT. Its protein product is CASSRDRETEAFF. Looking up the rest from reference TRBV19 and TRBJ1-1 gives the full variable domain: DGGITQSPKYLFRKEGQNVTLSCEQNLNHDAMYWYRQDPGQGLRLIYYSQIVNDFQKGDIAEGYSVSREKKESFPLTVTSAQKNPTAFYLCASSRDRETEAFFGQGTRLTVV.